Below are 30 T cell receptor beta chains sequenced from a single sample in a study of response to subunit inactivated influenza vaccine. One entry per CDR3 protein results from TCRdb running MiXCR on the RT-PCR reads. The sample yields about half a million distinct CDR3 sequences, 25% seen once. The sample was CD4+ T cells sorted from PBMCs, taken around 5 days after vaccination. Receptors were obtained from a man aged 50-59 years who received an inactivated influenza vaccine.

This clonotype was counted between two and nine times. This chain joins TRBV12-3 or TRBV12-4 and TRBJ2-3, with 14 bases matching TRBD2. The V gene end was trimmed by 5 bases and the J gene end by 5 bases; junction bases not matched to a gene: 6. This CDR3 is built from 16 residues. Written as DNA, the CDR3 is TGTGCCAGCAGTCAGACTAGCGGGGGGGCTAGAGATACGCAGTATTTT. Amino acids: CASSQTSGGARDTQYF.

The J gene is TRBJ2-1, the V gene TRBV10-2; 8 bases are a match to TRBD1. Germline V lookup: CDR1 WSHSY, CDR2 SAAADI. CDR3 size: 12 residues. V gave up 11 bases and J gave up 3 bases; unmatched junction bases: 3. This chain's CDR3 is CAVDRGYNEQFF. Written as DNA, the CDR3 is TGCGCCGTCGACAGGGGCTACAATGAGCAGTTCTTC.

The CDR3 region is CASSSLPGRNTEAFF. The CDR3 nucleotides read TGTGCCAGCAGCTCCTTACCCGGTCGGAACACTGAAGCTTTCTTT. J is TRBJ1-1 and V is TRBV11-2; D remains ambiguous. V was shortened by 4 bases and J by 1 base, with 13 bases between the two germline ends. Germline CDR1 SGHAT, CDR2 FQNNGV. The CDR3 is made up of 15 amino acids.

The J gene is TRBJ2-3, the V gene TRBV6-2 or TRBV6-3; 11 nucleotides align to TRBD2. Germline V gene sequence: CDR1 MNHEY, CDR2 SVGEGT. The CDR3 has 17 amino acids. The trim removed 4 bases at V and 4 bases at J, leaving 10 bases unmatched. The CDR3 spells CASSFSTSGSRSDTQYF. In DNA, the CDR3 is TGTGCCAGCAGTTTCTCCACTAGCGGGAGTCGATCAGATACGCAGTATTTT.

The rearrangement uses TRBV3-1 and TRBJ2-3; D is uncertain. CDR1 LGHDT and CDR2 YNNKEL come from the germline V gene (reference sequence). Trimming took 3 bases from V and 4 from J, leaving 8 bases between them. This CDR3 region has 13 residues. CDR3 region: CASSQLGADTQYF. DNA for the CDR3: TGTGCCAGCAGCCAGCTGGGCGCAGATACGCAGTATTTT.

This clonotype has more than one count but fewer than ten. The J gene is TRBJ1-5, the V gene TRBV12-3 or TRBV12-4; D gene unclear. The V gene lost 3 bases and the J gene lost 4 bases, with 10 bases spanning the gap. This CDR3 is built from 14 residues. CDR3 sequence (DNA): TGTGCCAGCAGTTTTGCCCGGGATAATCAGCCCCAGCATTTT. Protein product: CASSFARDNQPQHF.

This chain uses TRBV10-3 with TRBJ2-7, with TRBD2 identical over 8 bases. J was trimmed by 5 bases and V by 7 bases; bases with no gene match: 10. The CDR3 contains 14 residues. Germline-derived CDR1 and CDR2 are ENHRY and SYGVKD. CDR3 region: CAITSAGDEHEQYF. CDR3 in DNA: TGTGCCATCACGTCAGCGGGAGACGAACACGAGCAGTACTTC.

This clonotype occurred many times. The rearrangement uses TRBV5-5 and TRBJ2-7; 10 bases agree with TRBD1. The CDR3 spans 15 residues. Losses at the gene ends were 4 bases for V and 2 bases for J; bases not matched to a gene: 6. In germline, CDR1 is SGHKS, CDR2 YYEKEE (reference sequence). CDR3 bases: TGTGCCAGCAGCAATCGGGACAGGGGAACCTACGAGCAGTACTTC. Its protein is CASSNRDRGTYEQYF.

This clonotype has ten or more counts. The chain is built from TRBV7-9 and TRBJ2-7; D possibly matches TRBD1 or TRBD2 (5 bases each). This CDR3 has 14 amino acids. CDR1 SEHNR and CDR2 FQNEAQ come from the germline V gene (reference sequence). Trimming shortened V by 5 bases and J by 5 bases, and 16 bases separated the two germline ends. The CDR3 DNA follows: TGTGCCAGCAGCCCGGGGCGGTCCGGGAACGAGCAGTACTTC. Protein sequence: CASSPGRSGNEQYF.

Only a few counts were recorded for this clonotype. The chain uses TRBV20-1 and TRBJ2-7, with no clear D. V was cut by 5 bases and J by 0 bases, with 11 bases left in between. CDR3 size: 13 residues. Germline V gives CDR1 DFQATT, CDR2 SNEGSKA (reference sequence). The DNA for the CDR3 is TGCAGTGCTCCCCGACCGTCCTCCTACGAGCAGTACTTC. This translates into CSAPRPSSYEQYF.

The V gene is TRBV4-2, the J gene TRBJ1-4, with D unresolved. CDR3 size: 15 residues. The V end lost 2 bases, the J end lost 1 base, and 8 bases lay between the germline ends. Germline V lookup: CDR1 LGHNA, CDR2 YNFKEQ. CDR3 sequence: CASSQSSGTNEKLFF. CDR3 coding DNA: TGTGCCAGCAGCCAAAGCTCGGGAACTAATGAAAAACTGTTTTTT.

The CDR3 nucleotides read TGCAGTGCTAGAGGGGGGACTAGCAGCACAGATACGCAGTATTTT. Translated: CSARGGTSSTDTQYF. The chain joins TRBV20-1 to TRBJ2-3; 9 bases line up with TRBD2. Germline V CDR1 and CDR2: DFQATT, SNEGSKA (reference sequence). Trimming at V came to 1 base and at J to 0 bases, leaving 2 bases not matched to a gene. This CDR3 comprises 15 residues.

The CDR3 DNA sequence: TGTGCCAGCACGTCAGCGTGGGACAGGCTGAACACCGGGGAGCTGTTTTTT. This encodes CASTSAWDRLNTGELFF. J is TRBJ2-2 and V is TRBV6-2 or TRBV6-3; 8 nucleotides line up with TRBD1. With V trimmed by 7 bases and J by 1 base, 11 bases remained unmatched. The CDR3 sequence is 17 residues long. Germline assignment: CDR1 MNHEY and CDR2 SVGEGT.

Only a few counts were recorded for this clonotype. V is TRBV20-1 and J is TRBJ2-2; the D gene is possibly TRBD1 (6 bases). Germline V lookup: CDR1 DFQATT, CDR2 SNEGSKA (reference sequence). The CDR3 has 15 residues. Trimming took off 5 bases at V and 1 base at J, with 14 bases between the two ends. The CDR3 DNA reads as TGCAGTGCTTTCAATCAGGGGCGGAACACCGGGGAGCTGTTTTTT. This gives the protein CSAFNQGRNTGELFF.

The J gene is TRBJ2-7, the V gene TRBV11-2; D is uncertain. The CDR3 has 18 residues. The germline V gene has CDR1 SGHAT and CDR2 FQNNGV. Trimming pared 0 bases from V and 1 base from J, leaving 19 bases between. CDR3 in amino acids: CASSLEGNSKVSSYEQYF. The CDR3 region has the DNA TGTGCCAGCAGCTTAGAGGGTAACTCCAAAGTTTCTTCCTACGAGCAGTACTTC.

The chain links TRBV3-1 to TRBJ2-7; D unclear. The germline V and J ends were trimmed by 2 bases and 7 bases, with 12 bases remaining between them. Per germline, CDR1 LGHDT and CDR2 YNNKEL (reference sequence). The length of the CDR3 is 13 residues. CDR3 DNA: TGTGCCAGCAGCCAACTTCAGAATCGGGAGCAGTACTTC. This gives the protein CASSQLQNREQYF.

The chain employs TRBV6-2 or TRBV6-3 and TRBJ2-4; TRBD2 agrees at 7 bases. The CDR3 length is 15 residues. The germline V gene encodes CDR1 MNHEY and CDR2 SVGEGT. The ends lost 0 bases at V and 10 bases at J; junction bases unmatched: 9. The CDR3 loop reads CASSYSVSGGRIQYF. The CDR3 DNA reads TGTGCCAGCAGTTACTCGGTCTCGGGGGGACGTATTCAGTACTTC.

The chain links TRBV6-1 to TRBJ2-7; D is uncertain. The CDR3 runs 12 residues. Germline V gene sequence: CDR1 MNHNS, CDR2 SASEGT. V lost 1 base, J lost 6 bases, and 7 bases lay in between. The CDR3 coding sequence is TGTGCCAGCAGTGAAGTTCTTGGCGAGCAGTACTTC. This sequence encodes CASSEVLGEQYF.

This clonotype was counted a few times. The V call is TRBV6-1, the J call TRBJ2-3; D is possibly TRBD1 or TRBD2 (5 bases each). The CDR3 loop spans 14 amino acids. V lost 10 bases, J lost 2 bases, and 16 bases lay in between. CDR1 and CDR2 (germline): MNHNS, SASEGT. CDR3: CATAVGANTDTQYF. The CDR3 region has the DNA TGTGCCACCGCTGTCGGGGCGAACACAGATACGCAGTATTTT.

Notes on this clonotype: The junction does not match germline at one end; this may be a read error. The chain carries TRBV2 and TRBJ2-1, with no clear D. The V gene's germline CDR1 is SNHLY and CDR2 FYNNEI. This CDR3 is 12 amino acids long. CDR3 in DNA: TGTGCCAGCAAAGCCTTATCGGGTGAGCACTTCTTC. Translating it yields CASKALSGEHFF.

This clonotype occurred a few times. This chain links TRBV12-3 or TRBV12-4 with TRBJ2-2; unclear D gene. Deletions cut 4 bases from V and 1 base from J, with 10 bases between. The CDR3 runs to 15 residues. The CDR3 spells CASSSSSENTGELFF. CDR3 DNA: TGTGCCAGCAGTTCGTCCAGCGAGAACACCGGGGAGCTGTTTTTT.

The chain employs TRBV20-1 and TRBJ2-3; TRBD2 aligns across 10 bases. Germline V gene lookup returns CDR1 DFQATT and CDR2 SNEGSKA (reference sequence). There are 14 residues in the CDR3. Losses at the gene ends were 6 bases for V and 4 bases for J; bases not matched to a gene: 7. This CDR3 is CSARLAGVADTQYF. Written as DNA, the CDR3 is TGCAGTGCACGTCTAGCGGGAGTGGCAGATACGCAGTATTTT.

V and J are TRBV7-9 and TRBJ2-1; 10 bases match TRBD2. This CDR3 comprises 17 residues. In germline, CDR1 is SEHNR, CDR2 FQNEAQ (reference sequence). V lost 3 bases, J lost 4 bases, and 9 bases stayed unmatched. The DNA for the CDR3 is TGTGCCAGCAGCTTCCCTTTAGGAGCGGGGGGGTACAATGAGCAGTTCTTC. Translating it yields CASSFPLGAGGYNEQFF.

This clonotype was observed a few times. The genes are TRBV20-1 and TRBJ2-5, with D maybe TRBD2 (7 bases). Germline V CDR1 and CDR2: DFQATT, SNEGSKA (reference sequence). The CDR3 consists of 15 residues. V lost 2 bases to trimming and J lost 4 bases, with 17 bases between them. This chain's CDR3 is CSARLPGGAGETQYF. The CDR3 bases are TGCAGTGCTAGACTCCCGGGGGGCGCAGGAGAGACCCAGTACTTC.

The sample holds a few counts of this clonotype. The CDR3 protein is CASHHRVKRYEQYF. CDR3 nucleotides: TGTGCCAGCCACCACAGGGTAAAGCGGTACGAGCAGTACTTC. The gene calls are TRBV28 and TRBJ2-7; TRBD1 is a possible D gene (6 bases). Trimming shortened V by 8 bases and J by 4 bases, and 18 bases separated the two germline ends. This CDR3 contains 14 residues. The germline CDR1 and CDR2 sequences are MDHEN and SYDVKM.

The table lists this clonotype with a few counts. This chain connects TRBV9 to TRBJ2-1; 8 bases line up with TRBD2. This CDR3 comprises 16 residues. Germline values: CDR1 SGDLS, CDR2 YYNGEE. V shed 0 bases, J shed 6 bases, and the junction held 8 bases outside the gene matches. CDR3 coding DNA: TGTGCCAGCAGCGTAGTAACGGGAGGGCCTCTCAATGAGCAGTTCTTC. Protein: CASSVVTGGPLNEQFF.

The chain carries TRBV28 and TRBJ1-4, with 7 bases lining up with TRBD1. Trimming took 11 bases from V and 8 from J; bases not matched to a gene: 17. The CDR3 totals 15 residues. The V gene's germline CDR1 is MDHEN and CDR2 SYDVKM. CDR3 residues: CASSRQGVGNEKLFF. The CDR3 region has the DNA TGTGCCTCCAGCCGGCAGGGGGTTGGAAACGAAAAACTGTTTTTT.

This chain connects TRBV20-1 to TRBJ2-1; D is perhaps TRBD1 (6 bases). The CDR3 length is 13 residues. V lost 5 bases and J 5 bases, leaving 13 bases between the germline ends. Germline CDR1 reads DFQATT; CDR2 reads SNEGSKA (reference sequence). CDR3 coding DNA: TGCAGTGCTGAAAAGGGGGTGGACAATGAGCAGTTCTTC. Protein product: CSAEKGVDNEQFF.

This chain links TRBV28 with TRBJ2-2; D perhaps matches TRBD2 (6 bases). CDR3 size: 13 residues. The germline V gene has CDR1 MDHEN and CDR2 SYDVKM. V was trimmed by 7 bases and J by 5 bases, leaving 11 bases between them. CDR3 residues: CASTSDRTGELFF. CDR3 DNA sequence: TGTGCCAGCACTAGCGATCGAACCGGGGAGCTGTTTTTT.

This chain links TRBV6-5 with TRBJ2-7, with 8 bases aligning to TRBD1. V lost 0 bases, J lost 9 bases, and 7 bases stayed unmatched. Germline lookup yields CDR1 MNHEY and CDR2 SVGAGI. The CDR3 extends over 14 amino acids. CDR3 sequence (DNA): TGTGCCAGCAGTTACTCGATGGGGCAGGGGGCGCAGTACTTC. This sequence encodes CASSYSMGQGAQYF.